This TCR beta chain was found in a study of T cells expressing NK-cell markers. Germline loops: CDR1 SGHAT, CDR2 FQNNGV. The length of the CDR3 is 13 residues. TCRdb re-called the 5' RACE reads and gives one entry per CDR3 protein, without DNA. This listing includes some 440,000 distinct CDR3 sequences. The specimen was blood T cells: a sorted CD56 or NKG2C T cell subset, CD4+ or CD8+ T cells, or bulk PBMC T cells (not recorded which). V is TRBV11-2 and J is TRBJ2-2; TCRdb proposes TRBD1, but this gene call is untestable without DNA. The source of this sequence is a woman aged 45-65 years in good health. The CDR3 here is CASTDRVGGELFF.